This T cell receptor (beta chain) was sequenced during a study of blood T cell repertoires in COVID-19. Profiled with immunoSEQ multiplex PCR; TCRdb holds only in-frame clones, not every one. The sample has hundreds of thousands of clones, under 90% seen once. Self-reported history from a screening survey and questionnaire set each donor's cohort. The sequenced material came from PBMCs or T cells enriched from blood (not recorded which). The sequence was collected from an older woman who had recovered from COVID-19.

In nucleotides, the CDR3 is TGTGCCAGCAGGTCCTGGCAGGGGGACTACGAGCAGTACTTC. Residues: CASRSWQGDYEQYF. This chain connects TRBV5-8 to TRBJ2-7; 7 nucleotides agree with TRBD1. The germline CDR1 and CDR2 sequences are SGHTS and YDEGEE. The junction had 8 bases not matched to a gene; V was cut back by 5 bases and J by 3 bases. The CDR3 has 14 amino acids.